This record looks at one TCR beta chain sequence and its context. Antigen: not known. The data were taken from a study of shared clonotypes between healthy human individuals. General study findings and limits: The genetic and exposure-history diversity represented was limited by few donors. Sample collection involved blood only; tissue repertoires are likely different. It was anticipated that sequencing depth would influence how many clonotypes donors shared.

CDR1 MNHNY and CDR2 SVGAGI come from the germline V gene (reference sequence). This CDR3 is built from 14 residues. The V end lost 6 bases, the J end lost 7 bases, and 18 bases lay between the germline ends. The assay was run at deep level. Assay used: immunoSEQ multiplex PCR; TCRdb lists only in-frame clones, some missing. The table shows about 960,000 clones, with around 80% occurring only once. The specimen was memory CD4+ T cells sorted from blood. As to subset: CD45RA-negative fraction. The V gene is TRBV6-6, the J gene TRBJ1-2; D perhaps matches TRBD1 (5 bases). This TCR was sampled from a man aged 18-30 years in good health. CDR3 DNA: TGTGCCAGCAGGGGGACGGCAGGGTTGATTGGCTACACCTTC. Translation: CASRGTAGLIGYTF.